This T cell receptor (beta chain) appears in the sequencing data of a study of blood T cell repertoires in COVID-19. Study-wide context: PBMCs, B-cell-depleted T cells, or T cells were the source of the cDNA or gDNA that made up the material.

This table comes from immunoSEQ multiplex PCR, and its TCRdb copy is limited to in-frame clones, with some not included. The sample includes 100,000 to 150,000 clones, around nine tenths of them seen just once. This clone showed up just once. The germline V and J ends were trimmed by 7 bases and 6 bases, with 15 bases remaining between them. This CDR3 region has 13 residues. The specimen was peripheral blood. This clonotype was sampled from a man over 45 with active or convalescent COVID-19. J is TRBJ1-1 and V is TRBV12-3 or TRBV12-4; D gene unclear. CDR3 in amino acids: CASNLQRHSEAFF. The CDR3 region has the DNA TGTGCCAGCAACCTCCAGCGCCACTCTGAAGCTTTCTTT.